Described below is a single T cell receptor beta chain sequence and its context. No antigen is known for it. RNA, once extracted, was reverse transcribed into cDNA for use as the sequencing template. Some clones are missing from TCRdb's copy, which holds only in-frame ones; the method was immunoSEQ multiplex PCR. The sample includes roughly 140,000 clones, roughly four fifths of them seen just once. The treatment is: oral pan-JAK inhibitor, 5-10 mg twice daily. This specimen comes from a study of CD8+ T cells in alopecia areata. Study in general: Tofacitinib ran for 6 to 18 months before 6 months off drug. Broader study findings: Clonality in the scalp and expanded CD8+ clones ranked among the top 100 were significantly decreased by tofacitinib.

Trimming took off 3 bases at V and 1 base at J, with 11 bases between the two ends. The CDR3 spans 15 residues. The V gene's germline CDR1 is MNHEY and CDR2 SMNVEV (reference sequence). The chain joins TRBV27 to TRBJ2-3, with D unresolved. Specimen: CD8+ T cells sorted from blood, collected at week 4, from a patient treated with tofacitinib. The source of this sequence is a human donor with alopecia areata. CDR3 residues: CASSLIPYGTDTQYF. Here the CDR3 DNA reads TGTGCCAGCAGTTTGATACCTTATGGCACAGATACGCAGTATTTT.